This record looks at one T cell receptor beta chain sequence and its context. Its cognate antigen is unknown. These data belong to a study of Ad26.COV2.S vaccination and SARS-CoV-2 variants. Study results and limitations: The TCR-based breadth and depth measures might underestimate overall T cell responses. The authors reported substantial breadth in spike-specific CD8+ and CD4+ T cell responses after vaccination.

Sample treatment: around 19 received Ad26.COV2.S at low or high dose, single or two shots; roughly five received placebo; per-sample allocation not given. Day 63 following the first vaccine or placebo injection was when the samples were taken. Here immunoSEQ multiplex PCR was the method, and the copy in TCRdb shows in-frame clones only, minus some. The sample includes roughly 400,000 clones, about 90% of them seen just once. This receptor was taken from a person aged 18 to 59 who received the Ad26.COV2.S COVID-19 vaccine or a placebo. The material sequenced was peripheral blood, taken in a trial of Ad26.COV2.S vaccine versus placebo.

The CDR3 DNA sequence: TGTGCCAGCAGCCATCCCCTCCAGGGAGTTGGACAGCCCCAGCATTTT. Its translation: CASSHPLQGVGQPQHF. The rearrangement joins TRBV3-1 (or the pseudogene TRBV3-2) to TRBJ1-5; perhaps TRBD1 as D (5 bases). V shed 3 bases and J shed 7 bases, with 19 bases lying between them. This CDR3 comprises 16 residues. Germline CDR1 and CDR2: LGHDT and YNNKEL (reference sequence).